This entry lists 10 T cell receptor beta chains sequenced from one sample in a study of T cells in Graves' hyperthyroidism and ophthalmopathy. Using RNA transcripts as the source, TCR beta CDR3 regions were amplified. RT-PCR in the first round (using the HTBI primer set) targeted the TCR CDR3. TCRdb reanalysed the multiplex PCR reads using MiXCR and keeps one entry per CDR3 protein. In the table there are 270,000 or so distinct CDR3 sequences, approximately 16% of which are singletons. Sequencing input: blood. The receptors shown here come from a woman aged 45-65 years with Graves' hyperthyroidism that later progressed to Graves' ophthalmopathy.

This clonotype was seen more than once but under ten times. The chain employs TRBV6-5 and TRBJ1-2; D perhaps matches TRBD1 (5 bases). Germline assignment: CDR1 MNHEY and CDR2 SVGAGI. There are 16 residues in the CDR3. Trimming stripped 2 bases from V and 1 base from J, with 14 bases between. The CDR3 DNA reads TGTGCCAGCAGTTACCCCGCGGGGCCCATTAACTATGGCTACACCTTC. It encodes CASSYPAGPINYGYTF.

This clonotype was counted at least ten times. V is TRBV5-1 and J is TRBJ2-1; D possibly corresponds to TRBD2 (5 bases). Trimming pared 4 bases from V and 8 bases from J, leaving 19 bases between. This CDR3 is built from 15 residues. CDR1 is SGHRS, CDR2 YFSETQ, per germline. The CDR3 protein is CASSPTRSLGDEQFF. The CDR3 nucleotides are TGCGCCAGCAGCCCCACTAGATCCTTGGGCGATGAGCAGTTCTTC.

At least ten counts were recorded for this clonotype. The V gene is TRBV25-1, the J gene TRBJ2-1, with 9 bases that match TRBD2. Per the germline V gene, CDR1 is MGHDK and CDR2 is SYGVNS. The CDR3 is 16 amino acids. The V gene end was trimmed by 3 bases and the J gene end by 7 bases; junction bases not matched to a gene: 10. Written as DNA, the CDR3 is TGTGCCAGCAGTGATGCTAGCGGGAACGCCTGGAATGAGCAGTTCTTC. Its protein is CASSDASGNAWNEQFF.

There are a few counts of this clonotype. The rearrangement joins TRBV28 to TRBJ1-5, with 9 bases identical to TRBD1. This CDR3 spans 15 amino acids. The junction had 9 bases not matched to a gene; V was cut back by 6 bases and J by 6 bases. In germline, CDR1 is MDHEN, CDR2 SYDVKM. The CDR3 protein is CASSTGQGTSQPQHF. The CDR3 DNA is TGTGCCAGCAGCACAGGACAGGGGACGAGTCAGCCCCAGCATTTT.

This clonotype was picked up many times. This chain uses TRBV6-1 with TRBJ1-1; no reliable D call. The CDR3 is 13 amino acids. V was pared by 3 bases and J by 0 bases, with 5 bases between. Germline CDR1 MNHNS, CDR2 SASEGT. CDR3: CASSDQMNTEAFF. CDR3 sequence (DNA): TGTGCCAGCAGTGACCAGATGAACACTGAAGCTTTCTTT.

At least ten counts were recorded for this clonotype. The chain joins TRBV7-9 to TRBJ2-2, with D maybe TRBD2 (5 bases). The germline CDR1 and CDR2 sequences are SEHNR and FQNEAQ (reference sequence). The CDR3 length is 18 residues. V lost 5 bases to trimming and J lost 7 bases, with 26 bases between them. CDR3 region: CASSTRTGSRTSGGELFF. The CDR3 coding sequence is TGTGCCAGCAGCACCCGGACTGGATCACGGACTTCGGGCGGGGAGCTGTTTTTT.

This clonotype was counted at least ten times. This chain uses TRBV20-1 with TRBJ2-7; 12 nucleotides match TRBD2. The CDR3 contains 14 residues. The V and J ends lost 6 bases and 3 bases, in that order; junction bases with no gene match: 6. Germline loops: CDR1 DFQATT, CDR2 SNEGSKA (reference sequence). CDR3 sequence (DNA): TGCAGTGCGCATAGACTAGCGGGAGACTACGAGCAGTACTTC. It yields the protein CSAHRLAGDYEQYF.

This clonotype came up many times. The chain carries TRBV11-3 and TRBJ2-1, with no clear D. This CDR3 region has 13 residues. V lost 2 bases, J lost 3 bases, and 5 bases lay in between. Germline assignment: CDR1 SGHNT and CDR2 YENEEA. The CDR3, as DNA: TGTGCCAGCAGCTTATCTTTCTACAATGAGCAGTTCTTC. It is translated as CASSLSFYNEQFF.

This clonotype has at least ten counts. This chain's CDR3 is CASRPHSGRATETQYF. CDR3 sequence (DNA): TGTGCCAGCAGACCCCATAGCGGGAGGGCCACAGAGACCCAGTACTTC. The rearrangement joins TRBV3-1 to TRBJ2-5, with 11 nucleotides matching TRBD2. Germline V CDR1 and CDR2: LGHDT, YNNKEL (reference sequence). J gave up 4 bases and V 6 bases, and 10 bases lay outside the gene matches. CDR3 length equals 16 residues.

This clonotype was counted many times. V and J are TRBV19 and TRBJ2-1; TRBD2 matches 11 bases. CDR3 length: 14 amino acids. Germline CDR1 is LNHDA and CDR2 is SQIVND (reference sequence). The J segment lost 5 bases and the V segment lost 9 bases, leaving 6 bases of the junction unmatched. CDR3 sequence: CASLTSGTHNEQFF. CDR3 sequence (DNA): TGTGCCAGCCTGACTAGCGGGACCCACAATGAGCAGTTCTTC.